What follows are 25 T cell receptor beta chains derived from one specimen sequenced in a study of regulatory and conventional T cells in breast cancer. One entry per CDR3 protein results from TCRdb running MiXCR on the PCR reads. Here the sample spans about 9,600 distinct CDR3 sequences, approximately 30% being singletons. Sequenced: conventional T cells from blood. The receptors were sampled from a male donor in good health.

The rearrangement uses TRBV7-9 and TRBJ2-3, with D unclear. Germline values: CDR1 SEHNR, CDR2 FQNEAQ (reference sequence). The CDR3 loop spans 12 amino acids. Here the CDR3 reads CASESGTDTQYF. CDR3 coding DNA: TGTGCTAGTGAGAGTGGCACAGATACGCAGTATTTT.

Concerning this clonotype itself: A read error is possible here, since a much larger clone lies one base away. The chain has TRBV12-3 or TRBV12-4 and TRBJ2-7; no clear D. This CDR3 region has 13 residues. The CDR3 region has the DNA TGTGCCAGCAGTTTAGGGAGCTCCTACGGGCAGTACTTC. Translated, it gives CASSLGSSYGQYF.

The table lists this clonotype with a few counts. This sequence joins TRBV20-1 and TRBJ2-1; 7 positions agree with TRBD2. Trimming removed 4 bases from V and 0 bases from J; junction bases left unmatched: 3. This CDR3 has 14 amino acids. Germline V lookup: CDR1 DFQATT, CDR2 SNEGSKA (reference sequence). In DNA, the CDR3 is TGCAGTGCTATGGGGGGGAGCTCCTACAATGAGCAGTTCTTC. Translating gives CSAMGGSSYNEQFF.

The chain is built from TRBV7-3 and TRBJ2-1, with 8 bases aligning to TRBD2. The CDR3 covers 15 residues. Germline V lookup: CDR1 SGHTA, CDR2 FQGTGA. V gave up 0 bases and J gave up 7 bases; unmatched junction bases: 5. CDR3 in amino acids: CASSLTPAGENEQFF. The CDR3, as DNA: TGTGCCAGCAGCTTAACCCCAGCGGGGGAGAATGAGCAGTTCTTC.

Judged by abundance, this clonotype is medium-sized. This chain connects TRBV18 to TRBJ2-7; D is possibly TRBD1 or TRBD2 (5 bases each). The CDR3 sequence is 15 residues long. Germline lookup yields CDR1 KGHSH and CDR2 LQKENI. V shed 2 bases and J shed 4 bases, with 15 bases lying between them. The CDR3 DNA sequence: TGTGCCAGCTCACCAGGCGCCCTGGGGGTTTACGAGCAGTACTTC. Translated: CASSPGALGVYEQYF.

In this sample, this clonotype is medium-sized. The J gene is TRBJ2-5, the V gene TRBV24-1; TRBD2 aligns across 7 bases. CDR1 is KGHDR, CDR2 SFDVKD, per germline. With V trimmed by 3 bases and J by 4 bases, 13 bases remained unmatched. CDR3 size: 17 residues. As DNA, the CDR3 is TGTGCCACCAGTGATCGGAGCGGGGCCCCCCGAGGAGAGACCCAGTACTTC. It codes for CATSDRSGAPRGETQYF.

The chain combines TRBV12-3 or TRBV12-4 with TRBJ2-6, with D perhaps matching TRBD1 or TRBD2 (5 bases each). The CDR3 is 17 amino acids. V was trimmed by 11 bases and J by 2 bases, leaving 22 bases between them. In nucleotides, the CDR3 is TGTGCCGGCTCTACTCGGGACGGCAGCCCTGGGGCCAACGTCCTGACTTTC. Its protein is CAGSTRDGSPGANVLTF.

V is TRBV11-2 and J is TRBJ2-7, with 7 positions matching TRBD1. The germline V gene has CDR1 SGHAT and CDR2 FQNNGV. Losses at the gene ends were 5 bases for V and 3 bases for J; bases not matched to a gene: 7. This CDR3 comprises 14 residues. CDR3 sequence (DNA): TGTGCCAGCAGCCACCCGCGACAGGGCTACGAGCAGTACTTC. Amino acids: CASSHPRQGYEQYF.

The rearrangement links TRBV7-9 to TRBJ2-5; 7 nucleotides line up with TRBD1. Germline assignment: CDR1 SEHNR and CDR2 FQNEAQ (reference sequence). The CDR3 totals 15 residues. V shed 5 bases and J 1 base; nucleotides not matched to a gene: 7. CDR3 sequence reads: CASSRGTAIQETQYF. CDR3 bases: TGTGCCAGCAGCCGTGGGACAGCAATCCAAGAGACCCAGTACTTC.

The chain couples TRBV20-1 to TRBJ2-7, with no clear D. This CDR3 spans 12 amino acids. Trimming removed 6 bases at V and 1 base at J, with 10 bases between. CDR1 is DFQATT and CDR2 is SNEGSKA in the germline V gene (reference sequence). The chain's CDR3 is CSARPLSYEQYF. The CDR3 bases are TGCAGTGCCAGACCGCTATCCTACGAGCAGTACTTC.

A word on this clonotype: A read error may account for a junction end that differs from germline. This chain uses TRBV7-2 with TRBJ1-5; tentatively, D is TRBD1 (6 bases). The CDR3 consists of 15 residues. Germline V lookup: CDR1 SGHTA, CDR2 FQGNSA. The CDR3 here is CASSLRTGDNQPRHF. The CDR3 nucleotides are TGTGCCAGCAGCTTAAGAACGGGGGACAATCAGCCCCGGCATTTT.

This clonotype occurred a few times. This chain uses TRBV10-2 with TRBJ1-4, with 10 bases matching TRBD1. The germline CDR1 and CDR2 sequences are WSHSY and SAAADI. Unmatched junction bases numbered 7, after V lost 5 bases and J lost 7 bases. The CDR3 has 15 amino acids. The chain's CDR3 is CASSMRTGGSEKLFF. The CDR3 DNA is TGCGCCAGCAGTATGCGGACAGGGGGGAGTGAAAAACTGTTTTTT.

This clonotype occurred a few times. CDR3 coding DNA: TGTGCCAGCAGTTTAGCTGGGGGCACAGATACGCAGTATTTT. It codes for CASSLAGGTDTQYF. This sequence joins TRBV12-3 or TRBV12-4 and TRBJ2-3; the D is unclear. This CDR3 has 14 residues. Trimming removed 0 bases at V and 1 base at J, with 5 bases between.

In this sample, this clonotype is medium-sized (0.01 to 0.1%). This chain joins TRBV7-2 and TRBJ1-1; D is possibly TRBD1 (5 bases). The CDR3 extends over 13 amino acids. V gave up 4 bases and J gave up 7 bases, with 13 bases separating them. The germline V gene encodes CDR1 SGHTA and CDR2 FQGNSA. The CDR3 spells CASSSRGKHEAFF. The CDR3 coding sequence is TGTGCCAGCAGCTCAAGGGGCAAGCATGAAGCTTTCTTT.

V is TRBV3-1 and J is TRBJ1-1; TRBD1 matches 7 bases. Germline V gene lookup returns CDR1 LGHDT and CDR2 YNNKEL (reference sequence). V lost 3 bases, J lost 1 base, and 8 bases stayed unmatched. This CDR3 region has 16 residues. The CDR3 DNA sequence: TGTGCCAGCAGCCATTGGGGGGCAGGGGGGAACACTGAAGCTTTCTTT. Protein: CASSHWGAGGNTEAFF.

This clonotype counts as medium-sized. The V gene is TRBV12-3 or TRBV12-4, the J gene TRBJ1-2; the D gene is possibly TRBD1 (6 bases). CDR3 length: 14 amino acids. V shed 6 bases and J shed 7 bases, with 18 bases lying between them. The CDR3 DNA follows: TGTGCCAGCAGGCCTTCAGGGGCTAAGGGTGGCTACACCTTC. Translating it yields CASRPSGAKGGYTF.

This CDR3 is CASSPYGRGGDDTQYF. The CDR3 coding sequence is TGTGCCAGCAGCCCATACGGGCGGGGGGGCGACGATACGCAGTATTTT. The chain employs TRBV13 and TRBJ2-3; 9 nucleotides align to TRBD2. The V gene's germline CDR1 is PRHDT and CDR2 FYEKMQ (reference sequence). This CDR3 is built from 16 residues. Trimming removed 5 bases from V and 6 bases from J; junction bases left unmatched: 12.

About this clonotype: Compared with germline, one end of the junction differs, possibly owing to a read error. V gene TRBV10-3 combines with J gene TRBJ1-1, with 7 bases aligning to TRBD1. Germline values: CDR1 ENHRY, CDR2 SYGVKD. This CDR3 is built from 16 residues. This CDR3 reads CASSYGVTGINTEAFF. In DNA, the CDR3 is TGTGCCAGCAGTTACGGGGTGACAGGGATAAACACTGAAGCTTTCTTT.

The gene calls are TRBV5-1 and TRBJ2-5, with D possibly being TRBD2 (5 bases). V was pared by 8 bases and J by 5 bases, with 16 bases between. This CDR3 region has 13 residues. In germline, CDR1 is SGHRS, CDR2 YFSETQ. DNA of the CDR3: TGCGCCAGTTCACGGGCCGGCGGGGAGACCCAGTACTTC. Translating it yields CASSRAGGETQYF.

This sequence joins TRBV5-8 and TRBJ2-1, with 9 bases matching TRBD2. Looked up from germline, CDR1 is SGHTS and CDR2 is YDEGEE. This CDR3 has 16 amino acids. The junction had 11 bases not matched to a gene; V was cut back by 4 bases and J by 6 bases. CDR3 region: CASSLRPGLATNEQFF. CDR3 coding DNA: TGTGCCAGCAGCCTCCGTCCGGGACTAGCAACCAATGAGCAGTTCTTC.

This clonotype was observed a single time. The V call is TRBV12-3 or TRBV12-4, the J call TRBJ2-7; 7 bases line up with TRBD1. This CDR3 region has 16 residues. The J segment lost 1 base and the V segment lost 1 base, leaving 7 bases of the junction unmatched. The CDR3 DNA follows: TGTGCCAGCAGTTTAGGACAGGGTGAAAGTTCCTACGAGCAGTACTTC. Protein sequence: CASSLGQGESSYEQYF.

In this sample, this clonotype turned up a few times. The chain employs TRBV12-3 or TRBV12-4 and TRBJ2-3, with TRBD2 identical over 9 bases. Germline trimming cut 3 bases from V and 3 bases from J; bases unmatched to any gene: 13. The CDR3 contains 18 residues. CDR3 DNA: TGTGCCAGCAGTTTCGAGACTAGCGGCCCACCCCGAACAGATACGCAGTATTTT. Residues: CASSFETSGPPRTDTQYF.

The V call is TRBV5-5, the J call TRBJ2-5; 10 nucleotides agree with TRBD2. CDR1 is SGHKS, CDR2 YYEKEE, per germline (reference sequence). The CDR3 is 17 residues long. With V trimmed by 4 bases and J by 4 bases, 13 bases remained unmatched. This CDR3 is CASSKALAGGTTETQYF. DNA of the CDR3: TGTGCCAGCAGCAAGGCTTTAGCGGGGGGCACCACAGAGACCCAGTACTTC.

On this clonotype itself: The missing conserved phenylalanine or tryptophan at the end of this CDR3 makes a read error likely. The rearrangement joins TRBV7-2 to TRBJ2-3, with D perhaps being TRBD1 or TRBD2 (6 bases each). Germline V gene data show CDR1 as SGHTA and CDR2 as FQGNSA. The CDR3 runs to 17 residues. V shed 1 base and J shed 2 bases, with 16 bases lying between them. CDR3 in amino acids: CASSLVGAGMNTDTQYL. CDR3 nucleotide sequence: TGTGCCAGCAGCTTAGTGGGGGCGGGGATGAACACAGATACGCAGTATCTT.

This clonotype has a handful of counts. For the CDR3, the DNA is TGTGCCAGCAGCTCCTCTTGGACAGATACGCAGTATTTT. Its protein is CASSSSWTDTQYF. V and J are TRBV7-2 and TRBJ2-3; no reliable D call. V gave up 4 bases and J gave up 3 bases, with 8 bases separating them. The length of the CDR3 is 13 residues. The germline CDR1 and CDR2 sequences are SGHTA and FQGNSA.